The 3 T cell receptor beta chains below come from one sample, sequenced in a study of blood T cell repertoires in COVID-19. Produced via immunoSEQ multiplex PCR; TCRdb's table is partial and in-frame only. The table shows about 38,000 clones, with approximately 81% occurring only once. Specimen: peripheral blood. The receptors shown here come from a man aged 55 to 70 with COVID-19, enrolled during active disease.

The CDR3 reads CASSLEGGSTHEQFF. Here the CDR3 DNA reads TGCGCCAGCAGCTTGGAGGGAGGTTCGACTCATGAGCAGTTCTTC. J is TRBJ2-1 and V is TRBV5-1; D is possibly TRBD2 (6 bases). Trimming took 0 bases from V and 8 from J, leaving 15 bases between them. Germline V gene lookup returns CDR1 SGHRS and CDR2 YFSETQ. This CDR3 contains 15 residues.

This clone was counted only a few times. The chain carries TRBV19 and TRBJ1-1; a weak D match, TRBD1 (6 bases). This CDR3 is 14 amino acids long. The germline gives CDR1 LNHDA, CDR2 SQIVND (reference sequence). Trimming cost V 6 bases and J 1 base, with 12 bases left between them. The CDR3 coding sequence is TGTGCCAGTAGGATGGGACATCCGAACACTGAAGCTTTCTTT. Translated: CASRMGHPNTEAFF.

V is TRBV19 and J is TRBJ1-5; 8 bases align to TRBD1. V lost 3 bases to trimming and J lost 7 bases; unmatched junction nucleotides: 11. Germline V CDR1 and CDR2: LNHDA, SQIVND (reference sequence). The CDR3 has 16 amino acids. For the CDR3, the DNA is TGTGCCAGTAGTATCGCCCGCCAGGGGGCTCGACAGCCCCAGCATTTT. It yields the protein CASSIARQGARQPQHF.